The T cell receptor beta chain under discussion was sequenced for a study of shared clonotypes between healthy human individuals. Study-wide results and limits: In general, naive subsets displayed greater estimated richness than memory subsets did.

In regard to this clone: Antigen unknown.

Original handling: ImmunoSEQ sequences covered only the junction and lacked quality scores; filtering therefore differed. The table came from immunoSEQ multiplex PCR; TCRdb's copy has only in-frame clones and leaves some out. The V and J calls and clone size come from that table; D and trimming were worked out from the DNA. The table shows around 940,000 clones, with more than 75% occurring only once. The CDR3 sequence is 12 residues long. Germline CDR1 and CDR2: SGHRS and YFSETQ. V was pared by 5 bases and J by 4 bases, with 10 bases between. Sequences were obtained from memory CD4+ T cells sorted from blood. As for subset: CD45RA-negative fraction. The gene calls are TRBV5-1 and TRBJ2-7; D perhaps matches TRBD1 (6 bases). The receptor's source is a man younger than 30 in good health. DNA for the CDR3: TGCGCCAGCAGGGGGGCATTATACGAGCAGTACTTC. Translating it yields CASRGALYEQYF.